The clone carrying this T cell receptor (beta chain) has a handful of counts. Antigen unknown. Trimming removed 2 bases from V and 0 bases from J, with 5 bases in between. The CDR3 totals 12 residues. Germline assignment: CDR1 GTSNPN and CDR2 SVGIG (reference sequence). Via CD45RO/CCR7/CD25/CD127/CD95/CD27, cells of the CD4+ naive, central memory, regulatory and stem cell-like memory subsets were sorted. The source of the sample is a study of beta chain features in type 1 diabetes. Overall study findings and caveats: In every one of the four CD4+ subsets, TCRB CDR3s were moderately but significantly shorter in Type 1 diabetes patients. Relative to healthy donors, patients appeared to have naive, central memory and Treg TCRB repertoires that were more similar. Fewer insertions but more deletions were seen at VDJ junctions in type 1 diabetes patients.

Sequenced material consisted of expressed TCRB transcripts (all of the isolated RNA was reverse transcribed). Sequenced by immunoSEQ multiplex PCR; TCRdb stores in-frame clones only, minus some. The sample includes hundreds of thousands of clones, 68% of them seen just once. The sequence was collected from a young man in good health. The sample was naive CD4+ T cells from blood. This chain links TRBV30 with TRBJ2-7; D not resolved. The CDR3 region has the DNA TGTGCCTGGAGTAAAGACTCCTACGAGCAGTACTTC. This translates into CAWSKDSYEQYF. Using reference TRBV30 and TRBJ2-7 for the parts outside the CDR3, the full variable domain is SQTIHQWPATLVQPVGSPLSLECTVEGTSNPNLYWYRQAAGRGLQLLFYSVGIGQISSEVPQNLSASRPQDRQFILSSKKLLLSDSGFYLCAWSKDSYEQYFGPGTRLTVT.